This T cell receptor beta chain was sequenced for a study of shared clonotypes between healthy human individuals. Study findings and constraints: Relative to their counterparts shared across all four donors, non-shared clonotypes exhibited diminished generation probabilities. Sequencing depth was a factor that was expected to affect clonotype sharing among donors.

Investigators divided CD4+ cells into CD45RA+ naive and CD45RA-negative memory subsets. About this clone itself: Its antigen is unknown. Other DNA sequences in this sample translate to the same CDR3.

Germline V gene data show CDR1 as KGHSH and CDR2 as LQKENI. Losses at the gene ends were 0 bases for V and 4 bases for J; bases not matched to a gene: 2. The CDR3 spans 14 residues. For each subset, genomic DNA was distributed in equal portions over several immunoSEQ plates. Here immunoSEQ multiplex PCR was the method, and the copy in TCRdb shows in-frame clones only, minus some. The sample yields millions of clones, 90% to 95% seen once. The sequence was obtained from a man in his late teens or twenties in good health. Specimen: naive CD4+ T cells sorted from blood. Subset denoted: CD45RA+ positively selected. The chain is built from TRBV18 and TRBJ2-7; 8 bases agree with TRBD1. CDR3 protein: CASSPPTGGYEQYF. The CDR3 DNA sequence: TGTGCCAGCTCACCACCAACAGGGGGGTACGAGCAGTACTTC.